The present T cell receptor beta chain was sequenced within a study of blood T cell repertoires in COVID-19. This table comes from immunoSEQ multiplex PCR, and its TCRdb copy is limited to in-frame clones, with some not included. The table records more than 75,000 clones, around 90% of them present only once. V was shortened by 0 bases and J by 8 bases, with 6 bases between the two germline ends. CDR1 SGDLS and CDR2 YYNGEE come from the germline V gene. This CDR3 has 13 residues. This chain joins TRBV9 and TRBJ1-6; D is undetermined. The sequenced sample consisted of peripheral blood. This sequence originates from a woman in her 70s with acute or convalescent COVID-19. CDR3 amino acids: CASSVASHSPLHF. The CDR3 DNA sequence: TGTGCCAGCAGCGTAGCTAGCCATTCACCCCTCCACTTT. Variable domain in full (rest from reference TRBV9 and TRBJ1-6): DSGVTQTPKHLITATGQRVTLRCSPRSGDLSVYWYQQSLDQGLQFLIQYYNGEERAKGNILERFSAQQFPDLHSELNLSSLELGDSALYFCASSVASHSPLHFGNGTRLTVT.